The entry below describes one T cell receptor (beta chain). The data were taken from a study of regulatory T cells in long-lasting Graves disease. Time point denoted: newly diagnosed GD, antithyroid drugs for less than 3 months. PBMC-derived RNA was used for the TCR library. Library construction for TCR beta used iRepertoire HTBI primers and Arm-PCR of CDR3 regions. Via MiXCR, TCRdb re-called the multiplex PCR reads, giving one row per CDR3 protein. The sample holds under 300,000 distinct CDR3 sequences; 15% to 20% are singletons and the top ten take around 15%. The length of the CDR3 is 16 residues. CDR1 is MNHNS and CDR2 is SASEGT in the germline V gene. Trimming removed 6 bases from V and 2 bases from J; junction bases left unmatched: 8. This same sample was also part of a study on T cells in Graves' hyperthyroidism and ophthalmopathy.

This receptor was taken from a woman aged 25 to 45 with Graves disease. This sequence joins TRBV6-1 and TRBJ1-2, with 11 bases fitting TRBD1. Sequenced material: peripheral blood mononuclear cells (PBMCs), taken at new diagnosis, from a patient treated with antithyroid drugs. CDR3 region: CASRELGQGANYGYTF. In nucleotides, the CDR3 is TGTGCCAGCAGAGAATTAGGACAGGGGGCCAACTATGGCTACACCTTC.